Listed below are T cell receptor beta chains from one sample, sequenced in a study of beta chain features in type 1 diabetes. Only in-frame clones appear in the TCRdb table, and some are missing; sequencing was by immunoSEQ multiplex PCR. The sample carries over 150,000 clones, roughly 8% recorded once. The sequenced material came from central memory CD4+ T cells from blood. These receptors all come from a man between 18 and 29 years old in good health. The CDR3 runs from the conserved cysteine through the conserved F or W. The D gene is left open where the match is weak. Clone size is not always given. Where it is, it says once, few, many or a class for expanded clones.

NA	few	TRBV7-2	TRBJ1-3	TGTGCCAGCAGCGTGTCCTACTCTGGAAACACCATATATTTT	CASSVSYSGNTIYF
NA	few	TRBV11-2	TRBJ2-1	TGTGCCAGCAGCTTAGACCTATATTCGAGTCGCGTTGCGTTCTTC	CASSLDLYSSRVAFF
NA	few	TRBV18	TRBJ2-1	TGTGCCAGCTCACCTTCATATAGCTCGGATGAGCAGTTCTTC	CASSPSYSSDEQFF
TRBD1	few	TRBV18	TRBJ1-4	TGTGCCAGCTCGCGATCGACAGGGTCTAATGAAAAACTGTTTTTT	CASSRSTGSNEKLFF
NA	NA	TRBV13	TRBJ2-7	TGTGCCAGCAGCCGCGACAGGAGCTCCTACGAGCAGTACTTC	CASSRDRSSYEQYF
NA	NA	TRBV7-2	TRBJ1-1	TGTGCCAGCAGCTTAGCGCGGGGTGTGAACACTGAAGCTTTCTTT	CASSLARGVNTEAFF
TRBD1	NA	TRBV19	TRBJ1-2	TGTGCCAGTAGAGAGACAGGGGCTGGAGTCAACTATGGCTACACCTTC	CASRETGAGVNYGYTF
NA	NA	TRBV7-2	TRBJ2-1	TGTGCCAGCAGCTCATCTGGCTACAGCGGGCAGTTCTTC	CASSSSGYSGQFF
NA	NA	TRBV19	TRBJ1-2	TGTGCCAGTACCCTAGTTGCTAACTATGGCTACACCTTC	CASTLVANYGYTF
NA	few	TRBV7-8	TRBJ1-2	TGTGCCAGCAGCTTAGAGAGACAGACCTTAGGCTATGGCTACACCTTC	CASSLERQTLGYGYTF
NA	few	TRBV7-3	TRBJ2-3	TGTGCCAGCAGCTTAAGCAGGAGCACAGATACGCAGTATTTT	CASSLSRSTDTQYF
NA	few	TRBV7-8	TRBJ2-4	TGTGCCAGCAGCTCGATCGGGATTCAGTACTTC	CASSSIGIQYF
NA	few	TRBV5-1	TRBJ2-5	TGCGCCAGCAGGAGCCTCCCATCTCAAGAGACCCAGTACTTC	CASRSLPSQETQYF
TRBD1	NA	TRBV11-2	TRBJ1-3	TGTGCCAGCAGCTTGCCGGGACAGCCAAACACCATATATTTT	CASSLPGQPNTIYF
NA	few	TRBV28	TRBJ1-3	TGTGCCAGCAGGCCTCAGGGGACTGGAAACACCATATATTTT	CASRPQGTGNTIYF
NA	many	TRBV7-2	TRBJ2-3	TGTGCCAGCAGCCTTCGGTGGGATACGCAGTATTTT	CASSLRWDTQYF
TRBD1	NA	TRBV25-1	TRBJ2-1	TGTGCCAGCAGTGAACTAGGGACAGTCGATGAGCAGTTCTTC	CASSELGTVDEQFF
TRBD2	few	TRBV7-8	TRBJ2-7	TGTGCCAGCAGCTTACAAGCGGGAGTGGGCTACGAGCAGTACTTC	CASSLQAGVGYEQYF
TRBD1	many	TRBV5-4	TRBJ2-5	TGTGCCAGCAGCTTACCAGGGGGCGGCGAGACCCAGTACTTC	CASSLPGGGETQYF
TRBD1	NA	TRBV29-1	TRBJ1-1	TGCAGCGTCGCCAGGGGGGTGAACACTGAAGCTTTCTTT	CSVARGVNTEAFF
TRBD1	few	TRBV7-9	TRBJ1-2	TGTGCCAGCAGCTTCGACAGGGAAGGCTACACCTTC	CASSFDREGYTF
TRBD1	many	TRBV29-1	TRBJ2-5	TGCAGCGTTGCCCTCCCGGGGACAGCAACACATTACTTC	CSVALPGTATHYF